This record concerns one T cell receptor (beta chain) sequence. Its specificity is unknown. The sample originates from a study of monozygotic twins with cystic fibrosis. Study context: With about 15 PCR cycles, barcoded libraries came from three micrograms of fragmented DNA. Study observations and caveats: Median Simpson clonality of 0.0095 suggested naive T cells predominated. Monozygotic CF twin pairs shared significantly more nucleotide-identical clonotypes than unrelated CF individuals did. J usage was most co-twin-similar in 8 of 16 pairs, V in 13.

V dropped 5 bases and J dropped 7 bases, with 8 bases sitting between them. Looked up from germline, CDR1 is SGHTA and CDR2 is FQGTGA. The CDR3 consists of 12 residues. Sequencing was performed with immunoSEQ multiplex PCR; in TCRdb, only in-frame clones are kept and a portion is missing. Of thousands of clones in the sample, over 85% were seen once. The source of this sequence is a boy under 10 years old with cystic fibrosis. The sample taken for sequencing was blood. The V gene is TRBV7-3, the J gene TRBJ2-2; maybe TRBD1 (6 bases). The CDR3 bases are TGTGCCAGCAGCACGACAGGCGGGGAGCTGTTTTTT. It encodes CASSTTGGELFF.